These 19 T cell receptor beta chains share one sample of origin, sequenced in a study of spatial heterogeneity in lung cancer. One entry per CDR3 protein results from TCRdb running MiXCR on the 5' RACE reads. The sample lists 9,500 to 12,000 distinct CDR3 sequences; 6% to 6.5% were seen once. As to time point: sample taken at primary tumor resection. The specimen was PBMCs, collected at surgery. These receptors were taken from a male donor with early-stage non-small cell lung cancer.

This clonotype is classed as medium-sized. The rearrangement joins TRBV29-1 to TRBJ2-1; TRBD1 agrees at 11 bases. The CDR3 is 12 amino acids. CDR1 and CDR2 (germline): SQVTM, ANQGSEA. CDR3 amino acids: CSGQGAHNEQFF. The CDR3 nucleotides read TGCTCAGGACAGGGGGCGCACAATGAGCAGTTCTTC.

The chain carries TRBV20-1 and TRBJ1-3; D ambiguous. The germline V gene has CDR1 DFQATT and CDR2 SNEGSKA (reference sequence). The CDR3 consists of 12 residues. The V end lost 4 bases, the J end lost 2 bases, and 6 bases lay between the germline ends. CDR3 amino acids: CSAKGPGNTIYF. CDR3 sequence (DNA): TGCAGTGCTAAGGGTCCTGGAAACACCATATATTTT.

This clonotype was seen at least ten times. CDR3 DNA sequence: TGTGCCAGTAGTTCCCCCCCCTCCTACAATGAGCAGTTCTTC. This sequence encodes CASSSPPSYNEQFF. V gene TRBV19 combines with J gene TRBJ2-1, with D hard to call. This CDR3 is 14 amino acids long. Germline assignment: CDR1 LNHDA and CDR2 SQIVND (reference sequence). The V end lost 5 bases, the J end lost 0 bases, and 8 bases lay between the germline ends.

The CDR3 DNA reads TGTGCCACCAGTGATTGGGATACTAGCGGGAGAGACAATGAGCAGTTCTTC. Encoded protein: CATSDWDTSGRDNEQFF. V and J are TRBV24-1 and TRBJ2-1, with 11 bases identical to TRBD2. This CDR3 is 17 amino acids long. The V gene end was trimmed by 2 bases and the J gene end by 5 bases; junction bases not matched to a gene: 7. The germline V gene encodes CDR1 KGHDR and CDR2 SFDVKD.

The chain joins TRBV6-5 to TRBJ1-6; D is unclear. Germline CDR1 and CDR2: MNHEY and SVGAGI. This CDR3 region has 18 residues. The germline V and J ends were trimmed by 10 bases and 9 bases, with 31 bases remaining between them. CDR3 loop: CANLSPGGRTRPSSPLHF. The DNA for the CDR3 is TGTGCCAACCTTTCACCCGGAGGCCGTACGAGGCCCAGTTCACCCCTCCACTTT.

By share, this clonotype counts as medium-sized. This chain connects TRBV28 to TRBJ1-1, with TRBD1 identical over 7 bases. The V gene end was trimmed by 8 bases and the J gene end by 5 bases; junction bases not matched to a gene: 8. The CDR3 extends over 13 amino acids. CDR1 MDHEN and CDR2 SYDVKM come from the germline V gene. CDR3 sequence reads: CASDTGAGTEAFF. The CDR3 DNA reads TGTGCCAGCGACACAGGGGCTGGTACTGAAGCTTTCTTT.

The table lists this clonotype with many counts. The chain carries TRBV12-3 or TRBV12-4 and TRBJ2-1, with D unclear. Trimming took 5 bases from V and 8 from J, leaving 4 bases between them. This CDR3 has 10 residues. In DNA form, the CDR3 reads TGTGCCAGCAGTCCCCATGAGCAGTTCTTC. Translated, it gives CASSPHEQFF.

V is TRBV6-5 and J is TRBJ2-1, with D perhaps TRBD2 (5 bases). The CDR3 sequence is 15 residues long. Germline CDR1 MNHEY, CDR2 SVGAGI. V dropped 0 bases and J dropped 6 bases, with 12 bases sitting between them. The CDR3 loop is CASSYSGLRGNEQFF. For the CDR3, the DNA is TGTGCCAGCAGTTACTCAGGCCTCCGGGGCAATGAGCAGTTCTTC.

V and J are TRBV10-3 and TRBJ1-1; 12 bases align to TRBD1. This CDR3 is built from 16 residues. V dropped 6 bases and J dropped 4; count of bases not matched to a gene: 9. CDR1 is ENHRY and CDR2 is SYGVKD in the germline V gene. CDR3 DNA: TGTGCCATCAGGGAAGGGACAGGGGGCAAGGTCACTGAAGCTTTCTTT. It translates to CAIREGTGGKVTEAFF.

This clonotype was found many times. V usage is TRBV6-2 or TRBV6-3 and J usage is TRBJ1-1; D unclear. The germline CDR1 and CDR2 sequences are MNHEY and SVGEGT. The CDR3 covers 13 residues. Trimming left V 0 bases short and J 10 bases short, with 12 bases between. The CDR3, as DNA: TGTGCCAGCAGTTACTCATTCCGGCGAGGAGCTTTCTTT. This codes for CASSYSFRRGAFF.

This clonotype has at least ten counts. The J gene is TRBJ1-2, the V gene TRBV28; 10 nucleotides match TRBD1. Germline V gene lookup returns CDR1 MDHEN and CDR2 SYDVKM. The CDR3 contains 15 residues. Germline trimming cut 7 bases from V and 3 bases from J; bases unmatched to any gene: 8. The CDR3 spells CASTPAGTGDYGYTF. The CDR3 DNA sequence: TGTGCCAGCACCCCCGCCGGGACAGGGGACTATGGCTACACCTTC.

The table lists this clonotype with a few counts. This sequence joins TRBV10-2 and TRBJ2-1, with D perhaps TRBD2 (6 bases). CDR3 length: 14 residues. Germline assignment: CDR1 WSHSY and CDR2 SAAADI. V was shortened by 4 bases and J by 3 bases, with 10 bases between the two germline ends. The CDR3 loop is CASSVAGNYNEQFF. CDR3 bases: TGCGCCAGCAGTGTGGCGGGAAACTACAATGAGCAGTTCTTC.

The chain is built from TRBV7-3 and TRBJ1-1; D gene unclear. Deletions cut 1 base from V and 8 bases from J, with 14 bases between. The CDR3 is 14 amino acids. From germline, CDR1 is SGHTA and CDR2 FQGTGA. The CDR3 is CASSLIAAGPEAFF. In DNA, the CDR3 is TGTGCCAGCAGCTTAATCGCAGCAGGACCAGAAGCTTTCTTT.

In its sample, this clonotype was seen many times. The CDR3 spells CASSGRPGTEAFF. In DNA, the CDR3 is TGTGCCAGCAGCGGACGACCGGGGACTGAAGCTTTCTTT. The rearrangement joins TRBV9 to TRBJ1-1, with D uncertain. In germline, CDR1 is SGDLS, CDR2 YYNGEE. With 3 bases removed from V and 5 bases from J, the gap between germline ends came to 11 bases. The CDR3 loop spans 13 amino acids.

This chain joins TRBV5-5 and TRBJ2-1; a possible D gene is TRBD1 (6 bases). Germline loops: CDR1 SGHKS, CDR2 YYEKEE (reference sequence). V lost 0 bases to trimming and J lost 1 base, with 8 bases between them. The CDR3 covers 15 residues. The CDR3 region is CASSLDRASYNEQFF. The DNA of the CDR3 is TGTGCCAGCAGCTTGGACAGGGCGTCCTACAATGAGCAGTTCTTC.

By share of the sample, this clonotype is medium-sized (0.01 to 0.1%). The chain employs TRBV20-1 and TRBJ2-5; 7 bases agree with TRBD2. The trim removed 0 bases at V and 7 bases at J, leaving 5 bases unmatched. Per germline, CDR1 DFQATT and CDR2 SNEGSKA (reference sequence). The CDR3 is 13 residues long. CDR3: CSARDRLAPTQYF. Written as DNA, the CDR3 is TGCAGTGCTAGAGATAGACTAGCCCCGACCCAGTACTTC.

This clonotype was counted a few times. The chain couples TRBV7-6 to TRBJ2-2, with D uncertain. Germline V gene sequence: CDR1 SGHVS, CDR2 FNYEAQ. The CDR3 sequence is 15 residues long. Trimming stripped 1 base from V and 0 bases from J, with 6 bases between. CDR3 sequence (DNA): TGTGCCAGCAGCTTAGGGTCAGCGAACACCGGGGAGCTGTTTTTT. Amino acids: CASSLGSANTGELFF.

The rearrangement joins TRBV5-1 to TRBJ2-6; D is undetermined. Germline V gives CDR1 SGHRS, CDR2 YFSETQ. Trimming removed 0 bases from V and 0 bases from J, with 7 bases in between. The CDR3 length is 16 residues. CDR3 sequence: CASSLGGDSGANVLTF. Here the CDR3 DNA reads TGCGCCAGCAGCTTGGGTGGAGACTCTGGGGCCAACGTCCTGACTTTC.

This clonotype was picked up many times. This chain connects TRBV28 to TRBJ2-2; the D is unclear. This CDR3 is 15 amino acids long. The germline V and J ends were trimmed by 5 bases and 5 bases, with 15 bases remaining between them. Per the germline V gene, CDR1 is MDHEN and CDR2 is SYDVKM. In nucleotides, the CDR3 is TGTGCCAGCAGTCTCAGTCTTTGGGGAACCGGGGAGCTGTTTTTT. It translates to CASSLSLWGTGELFF.